Reported below is one T cell receptor beta chain. Measured with immunoSEQ multiplex PCR; TCRdb has only the in-frame clones, and not every one. Among about 220,000 clones listed, around 88% were seen once. The source of the sample is a study of cytomegalovirus exposure and HLA in healthy donors. Per the germline V gene, CDR1 is SGHAT and CDR2 is FQNNGV. V lost 0 bases to trimming and J lost 2 bases; unmatched junction nucleotides: 9. This CDR3 region has 19 residues. The clonotype originates from a woman aged 18-29 years in good health and CMV-seronegative. What was sequenced was PBMCs. The V call is TRBV11-2, the J call TRBJ2-7; 14 bases are a match to TRBD2. CDR3 loop: CASSLDGTSGSKGAYEQYF. CDR3 DNA sequence: TGTGCCAGCAGCTTAGATGGGACTAGCGGGAGTAAGGGGGCCTACGAGCAGTACTTC.